This is a list of T cell receptor beta chains from one sample in a study of cytomegalovirus exposure and HLA in healthy donors. Libraries were prepared by immunoSEQ multiplex PCR; TCRdb keeps only in-frame clonotypes and omits some of them. The repertoire table contains 200,000 to 250,000 clones. Source material: PBMCs. Source of these receptors: a girl aged 2-10 years in good health and CMV-seropositive. Each CDR3 is given with its conserved first and last residue. The D gene is left open where the match is weak.

j_call	d_call	v_call	cdr3_length	cdr3_nt	cdr3_aa
TRBJ1-1	-	TRBV29-1	11	TGCAGCGTTGGACAAAACACTGAAGCTTTCTTT	CSVGQNTEAFF
TRBJ2-5	-	TRBV5-8	13	TGTGCCAGCAGCTCACAGGGTGTGGAGACCCAGTACTTC	CASSSQGVETQYF
TRBJ2-3	-	TRBV5-1	15	TGCGCCAGCAGCTTGGCTGTCGGGTCTGCAGATACGCAGTATTTT	CASSLAVGSADTQYF
TRBJ1-5	-	TRBV12-1	13	TGTGCCAGCAGCTTTTCTATTTTCGAGCCCCAGCATTTT	CASSFSIFEPQHF
TRBJ1-2	TRBD1	TRBV27	15	TGTGCCAGCAGTGCCCCCCGACAGGGGTACTATGGCTACACCTTC	CASSAPRQGYYGYTF
TRBJ1-1	-	TRBV27	15	TGTGCCAGCAGTTTTTACCGGGCCGGGGGCACTGAAGCTTTCTTT	CASSFYRAGGTEAFF
TRBJ1-1	-	TRBV29-1	13	TGCAGCGTTGAAGATCTAGGGAACACTGAAGCTTTCTTT	CSVEDLGNTEAFF
TRBJ2-7	TRBD1	TRBV29-1	14	TGCAGCGCCCGGAGGGACAGGGAAGGAGCAGAGCAGTACTTC	CSARRDREGAEQYF
TRBJ1-5	-	TRBV13	13	TGTGCCAGCAGCTTACGGGGGAATCAGCCCCAGCATTTT	CASSLRGNQPQHF
TRBJ1-2	-	TRBV10-3	13	TGTGCCATCAGTGAGCCGTCAGGGGACGGCTACACCTTC	CAISEPSGDGYTF
TRBJ1-1	-	TRBV19	15	TGTGCCAGTAGTATAGATCTGGATCGGAGGGAGGTAGCTTTCTTT	CASSIDLDRREVAFF
TRBJ2-7	-	TRBV6-1	15	TGTGCCAGCATACCCGGCCTTCGCTCAGGCTACGAGCAGTACTTC	CASIPGLRSGYEQYF
TRBJ1-2	-	TRBV10-1	11	TGCGCCAGCAGTGACTACGATGGCTACACCTTC	CASSDYDGYTF
TRBJ1-2	TRBD1	TRBV28	15	TGTGCCAGCAGATCCCCGGGACAGGGGGCCCAAGGCTACACCTTC	CASRSPGQGAQGYTF
TRBJ2-1	-	TRBV14	11	TGTGCCAGCAGCCTATATAATGAGCAGTTCTTC	CASSLYNEQFF
TRBJ1-5	-	TRBV7-3	16	TGTGCCAGCAGCTTGGGTAACAGGGACCTCATGGAGCCCCAGCATTTT	CASSLGNRDLMEPQHF
TRBJ1-3	-	TRBV18	18	TGTGCCAGCTCACCACCGGCGCGGCAGATTAGCTCTGGAAACACCATATATTTT	CASSPPARQISSGNTIYF
TRBJ2-2	TRBD1	TRBV27	19	TGTGCCAGCAGTTGGTCTCCCGGGACAGGCCCCTCAAACACCGGGGAGCTGTTTTTT	CASSWSPGTGPSNTGELFF
TRBJ2-1	-	TRBV9	14	TGTGCCAGCAGCGCGAAGGGGGCCTACAATGAGCAGTTCTTC	CASSAKGAYNEQFF
TRBJ1-1	-	TRBV6-5	13	TGTGCCAGCGTATCCTCTTACGGGGGAGAAGCTTTCTTT	CASVSSYGGEAFF
TRBJ2-3	TRBD2	TRBV19	18	TGTGCCAGTAGTAAAAGGACTAGCGGGAGCGTCGGCACAGATACGCAGTATTTT	CASSKRTSGSVGTDTQYF
TRBJ2-7	TRBD2	TRBV18	17	TGTGCCAGCTCAACATGGGGACTAGCGGGGGACCCCTACGAGCAGTACTTC	CASSTWGLAGDPYEQYF
TRBJ1-5	TRBD1	TRBV28	16	TGTGCCAGCAGTTTTAGAAGGGGACAGCACAATCAGCCCCAGCATTTT	CASSFRRGQHNQPQHF
TRBJ2-7	TRBD2	TRBV5-1	14	TGCGCCAGCAGCCCTAGCGGGACAGCCTACGAGCAGTACTTC	CASSPSGTAYEQYF
TRBJ1-1	-	TRBV6-1	15	TGTGCCAGCAGTGAAATGGTGACACTGAACAATGAAGCTTTCTTT	CASSEMVTLNNEAFF
TRBJ1-2	TRBD1	TRBV15	17	TGTGCCACCAGCAGAGATCTTGGGGACAGGGGTTACTATGGCTACACCTTC	CATSRDLGDRGYYGYTF
TRBJ2-5	TRBD1	TRBV2	15	TGTGCCAGCAGTCTTCCCGGACAGGGCGAAGAGACCCAGTACTTC	CASSLPGQGEETQYF
TRBJ2-1	-	TRBV27	14	TGTGCCAGCAGTTTCTTCGCGCTTCCTAATGAGCAGTTCTTC	CASSFFALPNEQFF
TRBJ2-3	-	TRBV7-3	20	TGTGCCAGCAGACCAGTGGCTCCCCGACTAGTCCTCGTCTGCACAGATACGCAGTATTTT	CASRPVAPRLVLVCTDTQYF
TRBJ2-3	TRBD2	TRBV5-6	15	TGTGCCAGCAGCTTGATAGCGGGAGGGACAGATACGCAGTATTTT	CASSLIAGGTDTQYF
TRBJ2-4	TRBD2	TRBV19	12	TGTGCCAGTTGGGCTAGCGGAAACATTCAGTACTTC	CASWASGNIQYF
TRBJ2-1	-	TRBV6-4	16	TGTGCCAGCAGTGACTCAATAGGGGCCCCCTACAATGAGCAGTTCTTC	CASSDSIGAPYNEQFF
TRBJ2-7	TRBD1	TRBV2	15	TGTGCCAGCAGACAAGACAGGGGGATATTCTACGAGCAGTACTTC	CASRQDRGIFYEQYF
TRBJ2-3	-	TRBV5-1	14	TGCGCCAGCAGCTCGGGCAGGGGCACAGATACGCAGTATTTT	CASSSGRGTDTQYF
TRBJ2-1	TRBD2	TRBV11-2	16	TGTGCCAGCAGCTTAGACCCGGGACTAGCCCACAATGAGCAGTTCTTC	CASSLDPGLAHNEQFF
TRBJ2-1	TRBD2	TRBV5-1	17	TGCGCCAGCAGCCAGGGACTAGCGGGAGCCGAGGGGAATGAGCAGTTCTTC	CASSQGLAGAEGNEQFF
TRBJ2-1	TRBD2	TRBV4-1	17	TGCGCCAGCAGCCAGAGAGCGGGACTAAGCTCCTACAATGAGCAGTTCTTC	CASSQRAGLSSYNEQFF
TRBJ2-1	TRBD2	TRBV11-3	17	TGTGCCAGCGCTCGTAGCGGGGCTTCTTTCTCCTACAATGAGCAGTTCTTC	CASARSGASFSYNEQFF
TRBJ2-7	-	TRBV20-1	11	TGCAGTGCTAGGTATAGCTACGAGCAGTACTTC	CSARYSYEQYF
TRBJ2-1	-	TRBV27	14	TGTGCCAGCAGCCGACAAAGCTCCTACAATGAGCAGTTCTTC	CASSRQSSYNEQFF
TRBJ1-1	-	TRBV15	17	TGTGCCACCAGCCGAACCCAAAAGCGGCAGGTGAACACTGAAGCTTTCTTT	CATSRTQKRQVNTEAFF
TRBJ2-7	-	TRBV28	12	TGTGCCAGCAGTTTAAACAGGGACGAGCAGTACTTC	CASSLNRDEQYF
TRBJ2-7	TRBD2	TRBV7-2	14	TGTGCCAGCAGCTTAGTTGCGGGAGCCGACGAGCAGTACTTC	CASSLVAGADEQYF
TRBJ2-2	TRBD1	TRBV7-9	14	TGTGCCAGCAGCTTATTTAATACCGACAGGGGGATGTTTTTT	CASSLFNTDRGMFF
TRBJ2-7	TRBD2	TRBV30	15	TGTGCCTGGAAAAAGGGGGCGGGAGGGTTCGGCGAGCAGTACTTC	CAWKKGAGGFGEQYF
TRBJ2-7	TRBD1	TRBV18	18	TGTGCCAGCTCACCCATCCCCACGGGACAGGTATACTCCTACGAGCAGTACTTC	CASSPIPTGQVYSYEQYF
TRBJ2-1	TRBD1	TRBV28	14	TGTGCCAGCGATAGGGACAGCTCCTACAATGAGCAGTTCTTC	CASDRDSSYNEQFF
TRBJ1-4	-	TRBV18	17	TGTGCCAGCTCACCACTATCGGGCGGCCAGGGCGATGAAAAACTGTTTTTT	CASSPLSGGQGDEKLFF
TRBJ1-1	-	TRBV27	14	TGTGCCAGCAGTCCCACCCCGGGGTGGACTGAAGCTTTCTTT	CASSPTPGWTEAFF
TRBJ2-3	TRBD1	TRBV5-6	15	TGTGCCAGCAGCCAATATACAGGGGTCACAGATACGCAGTATTTT	CASSQYTGVTDTQYF